Listed below are T cell receptor beta chains from one sample, sequenced in a study of blood T cell repertoires in COVID-19. Sequenced by immunoSEQ multiplex PCR; TCRdb stores in-frame clones only, minus some. The table records about 180,000 clones, around 80% of them present only once. Sample: peripheral blood. The receptors were gathered from a man between 65 and 85 years old with active or convalescent COVID-19. The CDR3 runs from the conserved cysteine through the conserved F or W. The order of the fields is CDR3 length, clone size, J gene, D gene, V gene, CDR3 DNA, CDR3 protein. D genes are given only for firm matches. Clone sizes are given selectively: once, few, many, or a class where the clone is expanded.

13,NA,TRBJ2-3,NA,TRBV4-3,TGCGCCAGCAGCCAAGGACAGTCAGATACGCAGTATTTT,CASSQGQSDTQYF
18,few,TRBJ2-2,TRBD2,TRBV3-1/TRBV3-2,TGTGCCAGCAGCCAACCGACTAGCGGGAGGGGTGACACCGGGGAGCTGTTTTTT,CASSQPTSGRGDTGELFF
16,NA,TRBJ2-6,NA,TRBV3-1/TRBV3-2,TGTGCCAGCAGCTTAAACGGGGGCTCTGGGGCCAACGTCCTGACTTTC,CASSLNGGSGANVLTF
13,NA,TRBJ1-1,TRBD1,TRBV5-4,TGTGCCAGCAGTCCGGACAGGGATAGAAGCGCTTTCTTT,CASSPDRDRSAFF
14,once,TRBJ2-7,TRBD2,TRBV6-2/TRBV6-3,TGTGCCAGCAGTAGGACTAGGCCCACCTACGAGCAGTACTTC,CASSRTRPTYEQYF
15,many,TRBJ1-4,TRBD1,TRBV2,TGTGCCAGCAGTGAACTGACAGGGGCGTCGGAAAAACTGTTTTTT,CASSELTGASEKLFF
16,NA,TRBJ1-6,NA,TRBV7-2,TGTGCCAGCAGCTTATTTGGGGGGGCCGGCAATTCACCCCTCCACTTT,CASSLFGGAGNSPLHF
16,NA,TRBJ2-3,TRBD2,TRBV7-9,TGTGCCAGCAGCTTAAATGCGGGAGGCATGGCAGATACGCAGTATTTT,CASSLNAGGMADTQYF
15,NA,TRBJ2-3,NA,TRBV30,TGTGCCTGGAGATCGCCCAGCGGGAGCACAGATACGCAGTATTTT,CAWRSPSGSTDTQYF
14,NA,TRBJ2-5,TRBD1,TRBV7-9,TGTGCCAGCAGCGTCCGGACAGGGAGGGAGACCCAGTACTTC,CASSVRTGRETQYF
13,NA,TRBJ1-2,TRBD1,TRBV6-5,TGTGCCAGCCCCAGGGGGCCTAACTATGGCTACACCTTC,CASPRGPNYGYTF
13,once,TRBJ2-7,TRBD1,TRBV6-6,TGTGCCAGCAGCGGGACAGATACCTACGAGCAGTACTTC,CASSGTDTYEQYF
14,NA,TRBJ2-3,TRBD2,TRBV5-4,TGTGCCAGCAGCCCGCGGGGGGGGGCAGATACGCAGTATTTT,CASSPRGGADTQYF
15,NA,TRBJ1-2,NA,TRBV6-2/TRBV6-3,TGTGCCAGCAGTTACTCGCTTCGACAGGACTATGGCTACACCTTC,CASSYSLRQDYGYTF
16,NA,TRBJ1-2,NA,TRBV5-6,TGTGCCAGCAGCCGAGTAGGGGCAGACGGGCACTATGGCTACACCTTC,CASSRVGADGHYGYTF
15,NA,TRBJ2-2,TRBD1,TRBV7-2,TGTGCCAGCAGCTTTGTTTCAGGGGGCTACGGGGAGCTGTTTTTT,CASSFVSGGYGELFF
14,NA,TRBJ1-1,NA,TRBV11-2,TGTGCCAGCAGCCCCCCCTCAGGTTACACTGAAGCTTTCTTT,CASSPPSGYTEAFF
17,NA,TRBJ1-1,NA,TRBV5-1,TGCGCCAGCAGCTTGGGACTATTTGGAGGGCGCGGGACTGAAGCTTTCTTT,CASSLGLFGGRGTEAFF
14,NA,TRBJ1-1,NA,TRBV29-1,TGCAGCGTTGCAAGGACAGCCTTGAACACTGAAGCTTTCTTT,CSVARTALNTEAFF
13,NA,TRBJ1-2,TRBD1,TRBV3-1/TRBV3-2,TGTGCCAGCAGCTCGACAGGGGGCAGGGGCTACACCTTC,CASSSTGGRGYTF
11,NA,TRBJ2-7,TRBD1,TRBV20-1,TGCAGTGCCAACAGGGGAAACGAGCAGTACTTC,CSANRGNEQYF
16,few,TRBJ2-2,NA,TRBV19,TGTGCCAGTAGTATAGCCGGGACAACCCACACCGGGGAGCTGTTTTTT,CASSIAGTTHTGELFF
15,NA,TRBJ1-2,NA,TRBV7-7,TGTGCTAGCAGCCCGGACGCCACAGGTACCTATGGCTACACCTTC,CASSPDATGTYGYTF
15,NA,TRBJ2-1,NA,TRBV5-1,TGCGCCAGCAGCACCCTACAGGGTCCCCACAATGAGCAGTTCTTC,CASSTLQGPHNEQFF
13,NA,TRBJ2-5,NA,TRBV5-4,TGTGCCAGCAGCTTTGCACCCCGGGAGACCCAGTACTTC,CASSFAPRETQYF
15,NA,TRBJ1-1,TRBD1,TRBV20-1,TGCAGTGCTAGTGGAGCCGGGACAGGGGTCACTGAAGCTTTCTTT,CSASGAGTGVTEAFF
13,NA,TRBJ2-3,NA,TRBV24-1,TGTGCCACCAGTGATCCGAGCACAGATACGCAGTATTTT,CATSDPSTDTQYF
14,NA,TRBJ2-3,TRBD1,TRBV5-1,TGCGCCAGCAGCCGGGACAGGGTGGGGGATACGCAGTATTTT,CASSRDRVGDTQYF
14,NA,TRBJ1-2,TRBD1,TRBV25-1,TGTGCCAGCAGTTCCCGGGGACAGGTCTATGGCTACACCTTC,CASSSRGQVYGYTF
16,NA,TRBJ2-1,NA,TRBV5-1,TGCGCCAGCAGCTTGAACCCGGGAGGGCAGGGGGGTGAGCAGTTCTTC,CASSLNPGGQGGEQFF
15,NA,TRBJ2-7,TRBD2,TRBV6-5,TGTGCCAGCAGTCTCATCCGGGACTACTCCTACGAGCAGTACTTC,CASSLIRDYSYEQYF
13,NA,TRBJ1-5,TRBD1,TRBV12-3/TRBV12-4,TGTGCCAGCAGAGGGACAGGGGGCTGGCCCCAGCATTTT,CASRGTGGWPQHF